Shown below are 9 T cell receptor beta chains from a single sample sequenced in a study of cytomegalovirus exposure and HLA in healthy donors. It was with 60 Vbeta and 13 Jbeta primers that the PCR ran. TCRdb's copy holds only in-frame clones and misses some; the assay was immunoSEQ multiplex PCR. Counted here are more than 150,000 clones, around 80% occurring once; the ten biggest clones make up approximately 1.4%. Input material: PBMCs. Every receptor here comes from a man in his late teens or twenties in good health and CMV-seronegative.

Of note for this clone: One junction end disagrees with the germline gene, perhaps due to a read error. CDR3 nucleotides: TGTGCTAGCAGCGTGGGGACTAGCGGGAGAAGTGAGACCCAGTACTTC. As protein: CASSVGTSGRSETQYF. The rearrangement links TRBV7-7 to TRBJ2-5; TRBD2 matches 14 bases. The germline V gene has CDR1 SSHAT and CDR2 FNYEAQ (reference sequence). The CDR3 extends over 16 amino acids.

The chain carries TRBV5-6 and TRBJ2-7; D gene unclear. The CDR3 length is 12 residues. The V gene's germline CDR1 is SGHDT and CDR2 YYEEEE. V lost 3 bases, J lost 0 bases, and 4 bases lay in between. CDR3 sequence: CASSSYSYEQYF. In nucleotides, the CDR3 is TGTGCCAGCAGCTCCTACTCCTACGAGCAGTACTTC.

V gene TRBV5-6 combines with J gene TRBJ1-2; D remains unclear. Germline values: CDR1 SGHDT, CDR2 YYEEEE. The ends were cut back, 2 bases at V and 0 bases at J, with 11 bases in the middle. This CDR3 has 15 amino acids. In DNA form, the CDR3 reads TGTGCCAGCAGCTTCTTGGGCAACTCTAACTATGGCTACACCTTC. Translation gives CASSFLGNSNYGYTF.

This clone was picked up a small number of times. The CDR3 DNA sequence: TGTGCCAGCAGCCAAGAGGGACTGGGTGAAAAACTGTTTTTT. Amino acids: CASSQEGLGEKLFF. The chain recombines TRBV4-2 with TRBJ1-4; a weak D match, TRBD1 (5 bases). Germline V gene data show CDR1 as LGHNA and CDR2 as YNFKEQ. This CDR3 contains 14 residues. The germline V and J ends were trimmed by 0 bases and 7 bases, with 9 bases remaining between them.

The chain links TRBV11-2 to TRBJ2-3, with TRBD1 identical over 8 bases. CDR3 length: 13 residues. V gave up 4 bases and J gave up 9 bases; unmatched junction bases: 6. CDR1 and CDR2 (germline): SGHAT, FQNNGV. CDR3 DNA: TGTGCCAGCAGCTCCTTGGACAGGGAAACGCAGTATTTT. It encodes CASSSLDRETQYF. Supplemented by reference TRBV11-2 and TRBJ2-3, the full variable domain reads EAGVAQSPRYKIIEKRQSVAFWCNPISGHATLYWYQQILGQGPKLLIQFQNNGVVDDSQLPKDRFSAERLKGVDSTLKIQPAKLEDSAVYLCASSSLDRETQYFGPGTRLTVL.

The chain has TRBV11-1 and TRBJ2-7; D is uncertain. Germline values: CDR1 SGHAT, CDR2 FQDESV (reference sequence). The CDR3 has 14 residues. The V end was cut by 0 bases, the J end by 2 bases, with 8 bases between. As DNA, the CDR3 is TGTGCCAGCAGCTTAGCACTGGGCCCCTACGAGCAGTACTTC. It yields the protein CASSLALGPYEQYF. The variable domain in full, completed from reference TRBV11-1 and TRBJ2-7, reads EAEVAQSPRYKITEKSQAVAFWCDPISGHATLYWYRQILGQGPELLVQFQDESVVDDSQLPKDRFSAERLKGVDSTLKIQPAELGDSAMYLCASSLALGPYEQYFGPGTRLTVT.

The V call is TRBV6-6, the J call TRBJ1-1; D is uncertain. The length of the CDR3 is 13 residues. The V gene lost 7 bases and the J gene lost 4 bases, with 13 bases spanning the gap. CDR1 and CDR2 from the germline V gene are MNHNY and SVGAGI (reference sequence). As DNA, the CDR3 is TGTGCCAGCACCAGGTCCTCCGGCACTGAAGCTTTCTTT. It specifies CASTRSSGTEAFF.

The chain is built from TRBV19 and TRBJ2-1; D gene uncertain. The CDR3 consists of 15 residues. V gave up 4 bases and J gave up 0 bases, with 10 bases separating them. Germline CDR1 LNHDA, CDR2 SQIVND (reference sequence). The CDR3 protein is CASSTGPSSYNEQFF. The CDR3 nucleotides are TGTGCCAGTAGTACGGGTCCGAGCTCCTACAATGAGCAGTTCTTC.

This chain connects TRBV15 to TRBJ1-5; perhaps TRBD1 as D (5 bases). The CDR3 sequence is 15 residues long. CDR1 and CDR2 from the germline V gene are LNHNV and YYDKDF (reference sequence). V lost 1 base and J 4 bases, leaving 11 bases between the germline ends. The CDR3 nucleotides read TGTGCCACCAGCAGAGGTATGGGGGGGAATCAGCCCCAGCATTTT. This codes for CATSRGMGGNQPQHF. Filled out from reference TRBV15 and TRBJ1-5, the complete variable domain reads DAMVIQNPRYQVTQFGKPVTLSCSQTLNHNVMYWYQQKSSQAPKLLFHYYDKDFNNEADTPDNFQSRRPNTSFCFLDIRSPGLGDTAMYLCATSRGMGGNQPQHFGDGTRLSIL.